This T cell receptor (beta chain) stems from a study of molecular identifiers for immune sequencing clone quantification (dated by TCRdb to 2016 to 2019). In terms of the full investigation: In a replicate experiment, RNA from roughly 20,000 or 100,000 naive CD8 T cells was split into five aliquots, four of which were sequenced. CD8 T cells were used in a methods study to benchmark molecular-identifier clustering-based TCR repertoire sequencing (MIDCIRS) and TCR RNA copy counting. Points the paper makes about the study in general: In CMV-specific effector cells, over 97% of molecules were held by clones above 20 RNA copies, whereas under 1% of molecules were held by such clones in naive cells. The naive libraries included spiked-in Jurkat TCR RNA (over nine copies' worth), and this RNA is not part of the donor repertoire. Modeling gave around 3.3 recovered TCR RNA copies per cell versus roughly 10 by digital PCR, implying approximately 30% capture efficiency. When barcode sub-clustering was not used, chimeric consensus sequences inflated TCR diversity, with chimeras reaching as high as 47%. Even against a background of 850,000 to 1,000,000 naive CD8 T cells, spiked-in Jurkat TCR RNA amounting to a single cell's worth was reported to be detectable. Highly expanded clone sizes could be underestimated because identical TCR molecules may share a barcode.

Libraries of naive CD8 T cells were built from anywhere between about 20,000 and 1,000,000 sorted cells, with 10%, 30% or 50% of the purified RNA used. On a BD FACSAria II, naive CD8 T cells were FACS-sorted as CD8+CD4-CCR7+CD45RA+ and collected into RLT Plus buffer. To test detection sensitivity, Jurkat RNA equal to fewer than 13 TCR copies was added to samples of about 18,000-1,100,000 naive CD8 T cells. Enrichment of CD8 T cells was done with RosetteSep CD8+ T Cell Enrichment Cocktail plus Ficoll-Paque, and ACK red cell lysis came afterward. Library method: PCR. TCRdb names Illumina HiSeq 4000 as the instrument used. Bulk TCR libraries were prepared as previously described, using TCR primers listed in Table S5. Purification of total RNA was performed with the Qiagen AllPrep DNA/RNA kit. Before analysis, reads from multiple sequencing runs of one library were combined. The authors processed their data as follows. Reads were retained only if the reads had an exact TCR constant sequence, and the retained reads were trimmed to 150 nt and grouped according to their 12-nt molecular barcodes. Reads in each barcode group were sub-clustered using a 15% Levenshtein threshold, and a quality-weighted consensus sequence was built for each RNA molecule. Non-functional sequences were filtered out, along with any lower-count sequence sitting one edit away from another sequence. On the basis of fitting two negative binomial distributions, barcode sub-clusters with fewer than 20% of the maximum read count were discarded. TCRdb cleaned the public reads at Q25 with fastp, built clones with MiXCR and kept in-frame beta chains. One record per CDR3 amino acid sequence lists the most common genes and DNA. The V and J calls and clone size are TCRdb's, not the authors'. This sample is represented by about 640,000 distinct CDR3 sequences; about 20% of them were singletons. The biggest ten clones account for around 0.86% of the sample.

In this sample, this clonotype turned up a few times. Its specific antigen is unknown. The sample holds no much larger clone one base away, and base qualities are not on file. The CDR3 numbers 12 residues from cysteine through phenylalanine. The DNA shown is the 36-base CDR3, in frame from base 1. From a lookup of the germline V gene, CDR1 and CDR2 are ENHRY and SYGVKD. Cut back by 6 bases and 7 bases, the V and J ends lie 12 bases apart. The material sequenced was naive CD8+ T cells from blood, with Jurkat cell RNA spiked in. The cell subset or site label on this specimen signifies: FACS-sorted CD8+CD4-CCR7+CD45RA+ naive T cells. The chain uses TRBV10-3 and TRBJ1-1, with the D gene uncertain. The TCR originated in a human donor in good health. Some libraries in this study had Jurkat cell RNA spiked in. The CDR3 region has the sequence CAIRERENEAFF. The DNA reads TGTGCCATCAGGGAGAGGGAAAATGAAGCTTTCTTT.